This TCR beta chain was recovered during a study of blood T cell repertoires in COVID-19. As for the study in general: Samples representing acute and convalescent COVID-19 were sourced from the United States, Italy and Spain. Sources were T cells, B-cell-depleted T cells, or PBMCs; the material itself was cDNA or gDNA.

In the original workflow: Researchers report that nucleated cell counts were estimated from reference gene primer amplification. Sequencing was performed with immunoSEQ multiplex PCR; in TCRdb, only in-frame clones are kept and a portion is missing. The D gene and trimming were derived from the DNA, and the V and J assignments and clone size from that table. The profile shows some 210,000 clones, around four fifths of them singletons. This CDR3 is 13 amino acids long. Germline CDR1 and CDR2: GTSNPN and SVGIG (reference sequence). The junction had 6 bases not matched to a gene; V was cut back by 2 bases and J by 7 bases.

Sequenced input: peripheral blood. This TCR was sampled from a man between 50 and 59 years old with active or convalescent COVID-19. The chain couples TRBV30 to TRBJ1-2, with 8 bases fitting TRBD1. CDR3 bases: TGTGCCTGGAGTTTTAACAGGGGGAGTGGCTACACCTTC. Translating gives CAWSFNRGSGYTF.